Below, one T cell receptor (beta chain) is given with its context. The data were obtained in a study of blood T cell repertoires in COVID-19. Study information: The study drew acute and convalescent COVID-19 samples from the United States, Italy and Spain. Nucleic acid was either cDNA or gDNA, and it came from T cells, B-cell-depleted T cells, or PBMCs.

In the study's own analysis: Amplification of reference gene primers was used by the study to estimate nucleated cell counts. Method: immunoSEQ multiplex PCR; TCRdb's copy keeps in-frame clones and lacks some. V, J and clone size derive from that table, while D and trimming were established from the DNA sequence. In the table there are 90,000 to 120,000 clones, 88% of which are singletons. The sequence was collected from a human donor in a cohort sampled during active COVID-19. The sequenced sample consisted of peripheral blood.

This CDR3 reads CASSLTTGASGANVLTF. The CDR3 DNA reads TGCGCCAGCAGCTTGACTACAGGGGCATCTGGGGCCAACGTCCTGACTTTC. The chain is built from TRBV5-1 and TRBJ2-6; 7 bases line up with TRBD1. V was clipped by 1 base and J by 1 base; unmatched bases: 5. CDR1 SGHRS and CDR2 YFSETQ come from the germline V gene. The CDR3 is 17 residues long.